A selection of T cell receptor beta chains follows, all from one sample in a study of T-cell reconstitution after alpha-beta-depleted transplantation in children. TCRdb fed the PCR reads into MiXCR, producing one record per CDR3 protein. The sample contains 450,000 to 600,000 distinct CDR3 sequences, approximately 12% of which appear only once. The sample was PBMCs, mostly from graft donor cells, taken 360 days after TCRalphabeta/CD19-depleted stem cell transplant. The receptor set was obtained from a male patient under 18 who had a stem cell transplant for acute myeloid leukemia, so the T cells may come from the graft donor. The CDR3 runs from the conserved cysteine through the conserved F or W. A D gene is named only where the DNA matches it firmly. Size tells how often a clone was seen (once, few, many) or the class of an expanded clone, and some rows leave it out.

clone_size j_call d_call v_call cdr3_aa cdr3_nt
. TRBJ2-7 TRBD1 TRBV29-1 CSVEVGTGLAEQYF TGCAGCGTTGAAGTCGGGACAGGGCTCGCCGAGCAGTACTTC
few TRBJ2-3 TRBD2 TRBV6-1 CASKRDITDTQYF TGTGCCAGTAAGCGGGATATCACAGATACGCAGTATTTT
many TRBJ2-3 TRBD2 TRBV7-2 CASSPIVGLAGEVDTQYF TGTGCCAGCAGCCCCATAGTGGGACTAGCGGGAGAAGTAGATACGCAGTATTTT
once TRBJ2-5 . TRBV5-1 CASSLGTVSQETQYF TGCGCCAGCAGCTTAGGGACGGTGAGCCAAGAGACCCAGTACTTC
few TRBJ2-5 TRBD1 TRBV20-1 CSARNLFRDSLQETQYF TGCAGTGCTAGAAACTTATTCCGGGACAGCTTACAAGAGACCCAGTACTTC
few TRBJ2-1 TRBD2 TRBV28 CASSLWGGTYNEQFF TGTGCCAGCAGTTTATGGGGGGGGACCTACAATGAGCAGTTCTTC
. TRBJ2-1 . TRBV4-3 CASNYEGDNEQFF TGCGCCAGCAACTATGAGGGGGACAATGAGCAGTTCTTC
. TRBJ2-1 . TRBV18 CASSPLLRDPYNEQFF TGTGCCAGCTCACCACTTCTTCGGGATCCTTACAATGAGCAGTTCTTC
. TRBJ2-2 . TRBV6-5 CASSYSFSLRAGELFF TGTGCCAGCAGTTACTCGTTTTCGTTGCGCGCCGGGGAGCTGTTTTTT
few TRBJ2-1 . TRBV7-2 CASSPGPRYNEQFF TGTGCCAGCAGCCCAGGACCGAGATACAATGAGCAGTTCTTC
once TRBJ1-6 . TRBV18 CASSPRNIITANSPLHF TGTGCCAGCTCACCACGGAATATTATAACGGCTAATTCACCCCTCCACTTT
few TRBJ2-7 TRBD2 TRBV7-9 CASSVAGVYEQYF TGTGCCAGCAGCGTAGCGGGCGTGTACGAGCAGTACTTC
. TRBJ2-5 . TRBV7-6 CASSLPASGYETQYF TGTGCCAGCAGCTTACCGGCGTCGGGGTATGAGACCCAGTACTTC
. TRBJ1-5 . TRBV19 CASGDMKPQHF TGTGCCAGTGGGGATATGAAGCCCCAGCATTTT
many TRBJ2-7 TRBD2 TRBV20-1 CSAMTYSGRAGEQYF TGCAGTGCTATGACCTATAGCGGGAGGGCCGGAGAGCAGTACTTC